A single sample gave rise to the 8 T cell receptor beta chains below, sequenced in a study of beta chain features in type 1 diabetes. Antigens for these TCRs are unknown. What was sequenced were expressed TCRB transcripts, since all of the isolated RNA had been reverse transcribed. TCRdb keeps only in-frame clones here, not all; method: immunoSEQ multiplex PCR. The sample shows under 850,000 clones, roughly 12% of them seen only once. Study-wide findings and caveats: In all four CD4+ subsets, TCRB CDR3 length was significantly, moderately reduced in type 1 diabetes.

Sequencing input: naive CD4+ T cells from blood. These receptors originate from a man younger than 35 with type 1 diabetes.

The rearrangement uses TRBV4-1 and TRBJ1-2; the D is unclear. Trimming left V 5 bases short and J 3 bases short, with 13 bases between. CDR1 and CDR2 from the germline V gene are MGHRA and YSYEKL. This CDR3 is built from 14 residues. CDR3 nucleotides: TGCGCCAGCAGCGAGGAGGTACGGGACTATGGCTACACCTTC. The encoded protein is CASSEEVRDYGYTF.

The CDR3, as DNA: TGTGCCAGTAGTACCGTGGGGGGCGAGCAGTACTTC. Protein: CASSTVGGEQYF. The V call is TRBV19, the J call TRBJ2-7; D possibly corresponds to TRBD2 (6 bases). This CDR3 is built from 12 residues. V was shortened by 4 bases and J by 6 bases, with 10 bases between the two germline ends. Per germline, CDR1 LNHDA and CDR2 SQIVND (reference sequence).

The table lists this clone with a few counts. V usage is TRBV7-8 and J usage is TRBJ2-5, with D uncertain. The V and J ends lost 0 bases and 2 bases respectively, with 10 bases between them. This CDR3 is 15 amino acids long. CDR1 SGHVS and CDR2 FQNEAQ come from the germline V gene. The CDR3, as DNA: TGTGCCAGCAGCTTAGCCTTAGGAATTCAAGAGACCCAGTACTTC. It translates to CASSLALGIQETQYF.

The J gene is TRBJ1-1, the V gene TRBV7-9, with D hard to call. CDR1 and CDR2 (germline): SEHNR, FQNEAQ (reference sequence). V lost 3 bases to trimming and J lost 7 bases, with 12 bases between them. The CDR3 contains 13 residues. The CDR3 spells CASSFLATGEAFF. CDR3 nucleotide sequence: TGTGCCAGCAGCTTCCTGGCAACGGGTGAAGCTTTCTTT.

The V and J genes are TRBV4-1 and TRBJ1-3; no clear D. The V and J ends lost 1 base and 4 bases respectively, with 8 bases between them. This CDR3 has 14 amino acids. CDR1 and CDR2 (germline): MGHRA, YSYEKL. The CDR3 DNA sequence: TGCGCCAGCAGCCAAGGATTAAGGGGAAACACCATATATTTT. This sequence encodes CASSQGLRGNTIYF.

This clone was detected only a few times. The chain has TRBV30 and TRBJ1-5, with 11 bases that match TRBD1. The CDR3 is 14 residues long. Germline CDR1 reads GTSNPN; CDR2 reads SVGIG (reference sequence). J gave up 6 bases and V 2 bases, and 3 bases lay outside the gene matches. The CDR3 nucleotides are TGTGCCTGGAGTCGAGGACAGGGGGCTCAGCCCCAGCATTTT. It specifies CAWSRGQGAQPQHF.

The chain recombines TRBV10-1 with TRBJ2-6, with D possibly matching TRBD1 (5 bases). The CDR3 runs to 15 residues. Germline V gives CDR1 WNHNN, CDR2 SYGVQD (reference sequence). V was trimmed by 2 bases and J by 0 bases, leaving 5 bases between them. CDR3 nucleotide sequence: TGCGCCAGCAGTGAGGACAGCTCTGGGGCCAACGTCCTGACTTTC. It is translated as CASSEDSSGANVLTF.

The table lists this clone with a few counts. CDR3 in DNA: TGTGCCAGCAGCTTAAGCGTAGCGGAAGCGACAGATACGCAGTATTTT. Translated: CASSLSVAEATDTQYF. The chain is built from TRBV7-2 and TRBJ2-3; possibly TRBD2 for D (6 bases). V lost 2 bases, J lost 3 bases, and 15 bases lay in between. Germline lookup yields CDR1 SGHTA and CDR2 FQGNSA. The CDR3 loop spans 16 amino acids.